A selection of T cell receptor beta chains follows, all from one sample in a study of cytomegalovirus exposure and HLA in healthy donors. TCRdb's table, derived via immunoSEQ multiplex PCR, lists solely in-frame clones and lacks some. Among some 190,000 clones listed, about 82% were seen once. Input material: PBMCs. The receptors stem from a woman aged 18-29 years in good health and CMV-seronegative. The CDR3 runs from the conserved cysteine through the conserved F or W. D genes are given only for firm matches. Clone size is stated in some rows and not others, as once, few, many or a class when expanded.

>TRBV15|NA|TRBJ1-2|TRBD1
CATSRELATGIGGYTF
TGTGCCACCAGCAGAGAACTCGCGACAGGGATCGGTGGCTACACCTTC
>TRBV5-4|NA|TRBJ1-4|NA
CASSFMGAANEKLFF
TGTGCCAGCAGCTTCATGGGGGCGGCTAATGAAAAACTGTTTTTT
>TRBV19|NA|TRBJ1-2|NA
CASRPPGGSFGYTF
TGTGCCAGTCGCCCCCCCGGGGGTTCCTTTGGCTACACCTTC
>TRBV7-6|once|TRBJ2-7|NA
CASRQNSGAYEQYF
TGTGCCAGCCGCCAGAATTCAGGTGCCTACGAGCAGTACTTC
>TRBV5-4|NA|TRBJ2-7|TRBD2
CASSLVGLAEYEQYF
TGTGCCAGCAGCTTGGTCGGACTAGCGGAATACGAGCAGTACTTC
>TRBV29-1|NA|TRBJ1-1|NA
CSVDRQDNTEAFF
TGCAGCGTTGACCGACAGGATAACACTGAAGCTTTCTTT
>TRBV9|NA|TRBJ1-4|NA
CASSDRQTNEKLFF
TGTGCCAGCAGCGACAGGCAAACTAATGAAAAACTGTTTTTT
>TRBV7-3|NA|TRBJ2-1|TRBD2
CASSYTGTSGGQQFF
TGTGCCAGCAGCTATACCGGGACTAGCGGGGGACAGCAGTTCTTC
>TRBV30|NA|TRBJ1-3|NA
CAWSVGHTGNTIYF
TGTGCCTGGAGTGTTGGGCATACTGGAAACACCATATATTTT
>TRBV27|NA|TRBJ1-1|NA
CASSLMGQATEAFF
TGTGCCAGCAGTTTAATGGGTCAGGCCACTGAAGCTTTCTTT
>TRBV4-2|NA|TRBJ1-2|TRBD1
CASSQVNRGQGYGYTF
TGTGCCAGCAGCCAAGTAAACAGGGGTCAAGGCTATGGCTACACCTTC
>TRBV7-2|NA|TRBJ2-7|TRBD2
CASSRNPSGRAYEQYF
TGTGCCAGCAGCCGAAACCCGAGCGGGAGAGCCTACGAGCAGTACTTC
>TRBV11-2|NA|TRBJ2-5|TRBD2
CASSERGRVETQYF
TGTGCCAGCAGCGAAAGAGGGAGGGTAGAGACCCAGTACTTC
>TRBV5-1|NA|TRBJ2-7|TRBD1
CASSFNRRGQGSYEQYF
TGCGCCAGCAGCTTTAACAGGCGTGGACAGGGGTCCTACGAGCAGTACTTC
>TRBV5-1|NA|TRBJ1-4|NA
CASSPINWARETNEKLFF
TGCGCCAGCAGCCCGATAAATTGGGCGCGTGAAACTAATGAAAAACTGTTTTTT
>TRBV5-4|NA|TRBJ2-3|NA
CASSLSADTQYF
TGTGCCAGCAGCTTGTCCGCGGATACGCAGTATTTT
>TRBV7-9|NA|TRBJ1-5|NA
CASSLAPGGSNQPQHF
TGTGCCAGCAGCTTAGCCCCCGGAGGAAGCAATCAGCCCCAGCATTTT